This T cell receptor (beta chain) derives from a study of T cell responses to AZD1222 COVID-19 vaccine. Trimming stripped 0 bases from V and 5 bases from J, with 8 bases between. Germline lookup yields CDR1 KGHSH and CDR2 LQKENI. The CDR3 contains 13 residues. Libraries were prepared by immunoSEQ multiplex PCR; TCRdb keeps only in-frame clonotypes and omits some of them. The repertoire holds 130,000 or so clones, about nine tenths seen once, with around 1.9% in the top ten. Note on this clone: Antigen specificity is unknown.

Overall study results and limits: Repertoire sampling was restricted to post-peak T cell response timepoints. Clonal diversity may have been underestimated in mostly white British donors. Spike-specific TCR breadth rose after two AZD1222 doses, and depth rose as well.

The sequence was collected from an adult who received the AZD1222 COVID-19 vaccine. Specimen: peripheral blood, collected 28 days after the second AZD1222 dose. The chain combines TRBV18 with TRBJ2-7, with D possibly TRBD2 on 5 matching bases. CDR3: CASSPPPGDEQYV. The DNA of the CDR3 is TGTGCCAGCTCACCACCTCCCGGGGACGAGCAGTACGTC.